This passage covers 12 T cell receptor beta chains from one sample sequenced in a study of shared clonotypes between healthy human individuals. The data were produced by immunoSEQ multiplex PCR, yet TCRdb's version contains in-frame clones alone and is incomplete. Of about 2.4 million clones listed, 93% are singletons. The sample consisted of naive CD4+ T cells from PBMCs. Subset denoted: CD45RA+ positively selected. Source of these receptors: a man between 18 and 35 years old in good health. Some clones in this sample may be carry-over from other donors' samples.

J is TRBJ2-7 and V is TRBV28, with 15 bases aligning to TRBD2. Germline V CDR1 and CDR2: MDHEN, SYDVKM. CDR3 length: 19 residues. The V gene end was trimmed by 0 bases and the J gene end by 0 bases; junction bases not matched to a gene: 6. CDR3 in DNA: TGTGCCAGCAGTTTATGGGGACTAGCGGGAGGCCGACTCTCCTACGAGCAGTACTTC. Protein sequence: CASSLWGLAGGRLSYEQYF. Full variable domain (missing parts from reference TRBV28 and TRBJ2-7): DVKVTQSSRYLVKRTGEKVFLECVQDMDHENMFWYRQDPGLGLRLIYFSYDVKMKEKGDIPEGYSVSREKKERFSLILESASTNQTSMYLCASSLWGLAGGRLSYEQYFGPGTRLTVT.

The J gene is TRBJ2-5, the V gene TRBV10-3; TRBD2 might be the D (6 bases). This CDR3 is built from 13 residues. Germline loops: CDR1 ENHRY, CDR2 SYGVKD. The V end was cut by 10 bases, the J end by 5 bases, with 17 bases between. Here the CDR3 DNA reads TGTGCCACCTCGACTAGGTGGGGGGAGACCCAGTACTTC. Encoded protein: CATSTRWGETQYF.

The CDR3 reads CASSLGRGGKIYEQYF. In DNA, the CDR3 is TGTGCCAGCAGTTTGGGTCGCGGCGGGAAGATTTACGAGCAGTACTTC. The rearrangement uses TRBV28 and TRBJ2-7, with D tentatively TRBD2 (6 bases). Germline V gene sequence: CDR1 MDHEN, CDR2 SYDVKM. The CDR3 has 16 residues. V was clipped by 3 bases and J by 4 bases, with 19 bases between them. The full variable domain, with the rest looked up from reference TRBV28 and TRBJ2-7, is DVKVTQSSRYLVKRTGEKVFLECVQDMDHENMFWYRQDPGLGLRLIYFSYDVKMKEKGDIPEGYSVSREKKERFSLILESASTNQTSMYLCASSLGRGGKIYEQYFGPGTRLTVT.

The genes are TRBV7-9 and TRBJ2-3; 12 bases match TRBD1. V trimming: 3 bases; J trimming: 2 bases; junction bases outside the gene matches: 6. The germline CDR1 and CDR2 sequences are SEHNR and FQNEAQ (reference sequence). The CDR3 has 17 amino acids. The CDR3 sequence is CASSFRDRGRVTDTQYF. The CDR3 region has the DNA TGTGCCAGCAGCTTCCGGGACAGGGGGCGCGTCACAGATACGCAGTATTTT.

Remarks on this clone: The same CDR3 is also encoded by other DNA sequences in this sample. V usage is TRBV18 and J usage is TRBJ2-5; 7 bases agree with TRBD1. Looked up from germline, CDR1 is KGHSH and CDR2 is LQKENI. The CDR3 is made up of 15 amino acids. The V and J ends lost 0 bases and 2 bases, in that order; junction bases with no gene match: 3. The CDR3 here is CASSPPGGRQETQYF. In DNA form, the CDR3 reads TGTGCCAGCTCACCACCAGGGGGCAGGCAAGAGACCCAGTACTTC.

This chain links TRBV15 with TRBJ1-1; TRBD1 agrees at 7 bases. Germline V gene sequence: CDR1 LNHNV, CDR2 YYDKDF (reference sequence). The CDR3 totals 14 residues. V gave up 0 bases and J gave up 10 bases; unmatched junction bases: 8. The CDR3 sequence is CATSRDMGTVLAFF. The CDR3 coding sequence is TGTGCCACCAGCAGAGATATGGGGACAGTTCTAGCTTTCTTT.

As for this clone: The same CDR3 is also encoded by other DNA sequences in this sample. The CDR3 nucleotides read TGTGCCAGCAGCTTAGTGTCGGCTAACTATGGCTACACCTTC. Residues: CASSLVSANYGYTF. The rearrangement joins TRBV7-2 to TRBJ1-2; D not resolved. Germline CDR1 and CDR2: SGHTA and FQGNSA. The V end lost 1 base, the J end lost 0 bases, and 6 bases lay between the germline ends. This CDR3 spans 14 amino acids.

This clone occurred once. The genes are TRBV11-2 and TRBJ1-5, with D uncertain. V dropped 5 bases and J dropped 0 bases, with 5 bases sitting between them. The CDR3 has 13 amino acids. CDR1 SGHAT and CDR2 FQNNGV come from the germline V gene. The CDR3 region has the DNA TGTGCCAGCAGCCCAAATAGCAATCAGCCCCAGCATTTT. It translates to CASSPNSNQPQHF.

The chain has TRBV27 and TRBJ2-4; possibly TRBD2 for D (5 bases). The germline V and J ends were trimmed by 6 bases and 9 bases, with 18 bases remaining between them. CDR3 length: 14 residues. CDR1 and CDR2 from the germline V gene are MNHEY and SMNVEV (reference sequence). CDR3 region: CASRRKAGGGIQYF. The CDR3 DNA follows: TGTGCCAGCAGGCGCAAGGCTGGAGGAGGCATTCAGTACTTC.

This chain joins TRBV10-3 and TRBJ1-1; D call uncertain. The CDR3 loop spans 14 amino acids. CDR1 is ENHRY, CDR2 SYGVKD, per germline. The V end lost 6 bases, the J end lost 1 base, and 12 bases lay between the germline ends. CDR3 sequence reads: CAIRGEVGNTEAFF. The CDR3, as DNA: TGTGCCATCAGAGGAGAAGTTGGGAACACTGAAGCTTTCTTT.

The V gene is TRBV7-9, the J gene TRBJ1-2, with 8 bases that match TRBD1. Germline trimming cut 5 bases from V and 4 bases from J; bases unmatched to any gene: 9. Per germline, CDR1 SEHNR and CDR2 FQNEAQ (reference sequence). The CDR3 covers 15 residues. The CDR3 region is CASSIQGADVYGYTF. For the CDR3, the DNA is TGTGCCAGCAGCATTCAGGGGGCCGACGTCTATGGCTACACCTTC.

The sample holds a few counts of this clone. This sample includes further DNA sequences coding for the same CDR3. J is TRBJ1-1 and V is TRBV9, with 7 bases lining up with TRBD1. J lost 4 bases, V lost 3 bases, and 6 bases had no gene match. Germline-derived CDR1 and CDR2 are SGDLS and YYNGEE. This CDR3 contains 14 residues. CDR3 loop: CASSATGVGTEAFF. CDR3 sequence (DNA): TGTGCCAGCAGCGCAACAGGGGTGGGCACTGAAGCTTTCTTT.